The entry below gives a single T cell receptor beta chain sequence along with its context. The antigen is undetermined. These data originate in a study of radiation and T cells in renal cell carcinoma. About the research overall: Nephrectomy followed 15 Gy stereotactic body radiation by 4 weeks. Study-wide findings and caveats: In blood, top tumor clones expanded by 2 weeks, shrinking by 4.

The time point is: baseline pretreatment blood. The treatment is: 15 Gy SBRT to primary tumor, nephrectomy 4 weeks later. Trimming removed 2 bases from V and 4 bases from J, with 14 bases in between. The CDR3 has 15 amino acids. Germline assignment: CDR1 MNHEY and CDR2 SVGAGI. Libraries were prepared by immunoSEQ multiplex PCR; TCRdb keeps only in-frame clonotypes and omits some of them. Among 150,000 or so clones listed, 88% were seen once. The material was blood, obtained from a patient whose treatment included radiotherapy and nephrectomy. The chain carries TRBV6-5 and TRBJ1-1, with no clear D. This TCR derives from a woman in her forties or fifties with renal cell carcinoma. The CDR3 region is CASSYQAGRRTEAFF. The CDR3 bases are TGTGCCAGCAGTTACCAAGCCGGGAGACGCACTGAAGCTTTCTTT.